Listed below are T cell receptor beta chains from one sample, sequenced in a study of HIV-infected patients and healthy controls. TCRdb itself ran the 5' RACE reads through MiXCR, one entry per CDR3 protein. The data show around 5,000 distinct CDR3 sequences, with 20% seen just once and about 27% held by the top ten. Sequences were derived from blood, sampled during antiretroviral therapy. Receptor source: an adult with HIV infection. Both conserved end residues are part of each CDR3. Each record gives: J gene, clone size, V gene, D gene, CDR3 protein, CDR3 DNA. The D gene is left open where the match is weak. Size is stated for part of the rows, as once, few or many counts, or as a class when the clone is expanded.

TRBJ1-2 many TRBV7-3 . CASSLNQGDYGYTF TGTGCCAGCAGCTTAAATCAGGGTGACTATGGCTACACCTTC
TRBJ2-3 many TRBV14 . CASSQDLGRDTQYF TGTGCCAGCAGCCAAGATCTTGGGAGAGATACGCAGTATTTT
TRBJ1-5 many TRBV9 . CASSPKGGNQPQHF TGTGCCAGCAGCCCCAAGGGGGGCAATCAGCCCCAGCATTTT
TRBJ1-6 medium-sized TRBV6-1 . CASSLTAYNSPLHF TGTGCCAGCAGCTTGACAGCGTATAATTCACCCCTCCACTTT
TRBJ1-4 many TRBV6-5 . CASSYSAGAEKLFF TGTGCCAGCAGTTACTCTGCAGGGGCTGAAAAACTGTTTTTT
TRBJ2-5 few TRBV12-3/TRBV12-4 . CASSLWKGALETQYF TGTGCCAGCAGTTTATGGAAAGGGGCGTTAGAGACCCAGTACTTC
TRBJ1-5 . TRBV6-2/TRBV6-3 . CASSYMGSSGNQPQHF TGTGCCAGCAGTTACATGGGATCGTCGGGGAATCAGCCCCAGCATTTT
TRBJ2-3 medium-sized TRBV5-5 TRBD2 CASSTRLAASTDTQYF TGTGCCAGCAGCACAAGACTAGCGGCTAGCACAGATACGCAGTATTTT
TRBJ1-1 few TRBV6-5 . CASSFQKNTEAFF TGTGCCAGCAGCTTCCAGAAGAACACTGAAGCTTTCTTT
TRBJ2-1 . TRBV5-1 TRBD1 CASSLGSLGQGKYNEQFF TGCGCCAGCAGCTTGGGCTCCTTAGGACAGGGGAAGTACAATGAGCAGTTCTTC
TRBJ1-5 medium-sized TRBV14 TRBD1 CASSQEAGQVPYNQPQHF TGTGCCAGCAGCCAAGAAGCGGGACAGGTCCCCTACAATCAGCCCCAGCATTTT
TRBJ2-3 large TRBV12-3/TRBV12-4 TRBD2 CASSPYSGGGTDTQYF TGTGCCAGCAGTCCCTATAGCGGGGGGGGAACAGATACGCAGTATTTT
TRBJ2-5 medium-sized TRBV6-1 . CASSEGRGRSRF TGTGCCAGCAGTGAAGGTCGGGGCCGGAGTCGATTC
TRBJ2-1 . TRBV2 . CASRDSVSSYNEQFF TGTGCCAGCAGAGATAGCGTCAGCTCCTACAATGAGCAGTTCTTC
TRBJ2-5 many TRBV29-1 . CSVVDEIGETQYF TGCAGCGTTGTCGACGAGATCGGAGAGACCCAGTACTTC
TRBJ2-1 medium-sized TRBV27 TRBD2 CASSLIVAGAGEQFF TGTGCCAGCAGTTTAATAGTAGCGGGGGCAGGGGAGCAGTTCTTC
TRBJ2-7 medium-sized TRBV3-1 TRBD2 CASSQEVLSGGPRYEQYF TGTGCCAGCAGCCAAGAGGTGTTGAGCGGGGGGCCACGCTACGAGCAGTACTTC
TRBJ1-3 many TRBV5-6 . CASSPRRTSSGNTIYF TGTGCCAGCAGCCCTCGACGGACGAGCTCTGGAAACACCATATATTTT
TRBJ1-1 medium-sized TRBV3-1 . CASSQGGGGNTEAFF TGTGCCAGCAGCCAAGGCGGGGGGGGAAACACTGAAGCTTTCTTT
TRBJ2-1 . TRBV7-2 TRBD2 CASSSGTRSQFF TGTGCCAGCAGCTCCGGGACTAGATCCCAGTTCTTC
TRBJ1-1 once TRBV20-1 . CSAIDVMGPNTEAFF TGCAGTGCTATAGATGTTATGGGGCCGAACACTGAAGCTTTCTTT
TRBJ2-1 once TRBV6-5 TRBD2 CASSLAGVPLYNEQFF TGTGCCAGCAGCCTAGCGGGGGTGCCCCTCTACAATGAGCAGTTCTTC
TRBJ1-1 . TRBV5-5 . CASTPGRGDSVFANTEAFF TGTGCCAGCACCCCCGGCAGGGGCGATAGTGTTTTCGCGAACACTGAAGCTTTCTTT
TRBJ1-5 . TRBV6-2/TRBV6-3 . CASSYLSGEGNQPQHF TGTGCCAGCAGTTACCTAAGTGGGGAAGGCAATCAGCCCCAGCATTTT
TRBJ1-2 once TRBV6-2/TRBV6-3 . CASRLDYGYTF TGTGCCAGCCGGCTTGACTATGGCTACACCTTC
TRBJ2-2 . TRBV5-1 . CASSQGSPFDTGELFF TGCGCCAGCAGCCAGGGCTCCCCATTCGACACCGGGGAGCTGTTTTTT
TRBJ2-5 many TRBV11-2 . CASKLGNQETQYF TGTGCCAGCAAACTGGGGAATCAAGAGACCCAGTACTTC
TRBJ1-1 medium-sized TRBV7-2 . CASSFSTLNTEAFF TGTGCCAGCAGCTTCAGCACCCTGAACACTGAAGCTTTCTTT
TRBJ1-1 . TRBV29-1 . CSVDRDTEAFF TGCAGCGTTGATAGGGATACTGAAGCTTTCTTT
TRBJ2-5 few TRBV12-3/TRBV12-4 . CASSFKPETQYF TGTGCCAGCAGTTTCAAGCCCGAGACCCAGTACTTC
TRBJ2-2 few TRBV7-8 . CASQRVITGELFF TGTGCCAGCCAAAGGGTAATCACCGGGGAGCTGTTTTTT